This paragraph reports one TCR beta chain. V lost 5 bases and J lost 7; bases outside the gene matches: 12. The germline V gene has CDR1 LNHDA and CDR2 SQIVND (reference sequence). This CDR3 comprises 16 residues. Measured with immunoSEQ multiplex PCR; TCRdb has only the in-frame clones, and not every one. The profile covers 350,000 to 450,000 clones, with approximately 86% appearing a single time and 3% taken by the ten largest. This record comes from a study of blood T cell repertoires in COVID-19. The overall study: Acute and convalescent COVID-19 samples came from the United States, Italy and Spain.

What was sequenced was peripheral blood. The TCR sequence derives from a human donor in a cohort sampled during active COVID-19. The chain has TRBV19 and TRBJ2-1; 9 bases map to TRBD2. Here the CDR3 DNA reads TGTGCCAGTAGTGTAACGTTAGCGGGAGTGAGAAATGAGCAGTTCTTC. Its protein is CASSVTLAGVRNEQFF.